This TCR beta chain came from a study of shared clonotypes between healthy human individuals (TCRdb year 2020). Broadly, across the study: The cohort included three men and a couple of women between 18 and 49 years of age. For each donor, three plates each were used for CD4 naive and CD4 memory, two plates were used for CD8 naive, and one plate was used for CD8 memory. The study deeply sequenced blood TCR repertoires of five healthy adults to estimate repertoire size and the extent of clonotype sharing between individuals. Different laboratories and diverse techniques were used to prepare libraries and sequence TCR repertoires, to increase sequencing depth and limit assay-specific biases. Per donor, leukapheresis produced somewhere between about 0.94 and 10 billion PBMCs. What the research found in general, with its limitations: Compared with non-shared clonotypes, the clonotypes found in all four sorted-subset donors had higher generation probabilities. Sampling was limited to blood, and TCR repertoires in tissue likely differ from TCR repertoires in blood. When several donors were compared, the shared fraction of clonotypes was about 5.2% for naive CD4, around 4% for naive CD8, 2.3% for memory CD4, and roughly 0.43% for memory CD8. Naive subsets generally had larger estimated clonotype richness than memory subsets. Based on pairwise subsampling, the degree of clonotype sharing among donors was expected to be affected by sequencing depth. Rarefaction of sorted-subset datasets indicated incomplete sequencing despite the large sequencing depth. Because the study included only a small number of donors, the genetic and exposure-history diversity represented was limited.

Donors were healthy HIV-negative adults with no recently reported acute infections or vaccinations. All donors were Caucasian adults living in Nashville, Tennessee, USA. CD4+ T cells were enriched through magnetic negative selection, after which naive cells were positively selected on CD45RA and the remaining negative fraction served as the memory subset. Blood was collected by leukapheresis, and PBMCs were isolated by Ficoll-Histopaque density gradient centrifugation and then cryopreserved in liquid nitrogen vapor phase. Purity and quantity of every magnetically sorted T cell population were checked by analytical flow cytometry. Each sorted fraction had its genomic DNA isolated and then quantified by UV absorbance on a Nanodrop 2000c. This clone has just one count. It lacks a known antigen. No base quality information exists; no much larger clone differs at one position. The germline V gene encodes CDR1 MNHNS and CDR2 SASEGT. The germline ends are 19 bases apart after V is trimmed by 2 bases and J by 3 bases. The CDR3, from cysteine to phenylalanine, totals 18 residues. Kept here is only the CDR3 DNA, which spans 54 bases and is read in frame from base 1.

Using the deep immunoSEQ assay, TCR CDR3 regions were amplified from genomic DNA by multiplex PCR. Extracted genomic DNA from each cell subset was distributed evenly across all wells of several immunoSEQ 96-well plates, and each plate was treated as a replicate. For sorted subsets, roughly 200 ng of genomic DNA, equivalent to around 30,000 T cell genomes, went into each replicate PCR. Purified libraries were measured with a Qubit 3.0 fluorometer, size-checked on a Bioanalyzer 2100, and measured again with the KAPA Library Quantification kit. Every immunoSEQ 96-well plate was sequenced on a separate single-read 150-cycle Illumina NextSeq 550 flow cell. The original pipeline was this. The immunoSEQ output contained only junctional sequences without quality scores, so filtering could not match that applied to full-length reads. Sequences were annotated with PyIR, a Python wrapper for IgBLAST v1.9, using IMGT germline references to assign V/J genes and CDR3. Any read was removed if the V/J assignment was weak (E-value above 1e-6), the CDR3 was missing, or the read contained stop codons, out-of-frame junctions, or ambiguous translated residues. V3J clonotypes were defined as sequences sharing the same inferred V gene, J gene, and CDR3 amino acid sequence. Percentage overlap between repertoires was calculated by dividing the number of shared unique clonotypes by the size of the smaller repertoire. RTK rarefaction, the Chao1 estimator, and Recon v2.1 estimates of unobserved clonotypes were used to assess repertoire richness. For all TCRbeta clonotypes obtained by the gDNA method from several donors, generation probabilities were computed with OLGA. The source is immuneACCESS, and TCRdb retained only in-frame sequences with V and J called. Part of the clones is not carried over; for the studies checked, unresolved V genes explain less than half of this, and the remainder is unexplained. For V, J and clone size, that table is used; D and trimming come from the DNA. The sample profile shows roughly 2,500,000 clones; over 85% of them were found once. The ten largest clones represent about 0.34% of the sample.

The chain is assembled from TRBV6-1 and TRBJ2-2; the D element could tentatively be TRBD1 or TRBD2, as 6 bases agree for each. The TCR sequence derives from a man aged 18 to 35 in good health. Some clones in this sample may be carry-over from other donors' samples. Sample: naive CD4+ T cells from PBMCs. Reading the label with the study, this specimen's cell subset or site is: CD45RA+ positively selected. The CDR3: CASSEPTGQGRYTGELFF. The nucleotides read TGTGCCAGCAGTGAACCGACGGGGCAGGGGAGGTACACCGGGGAGCTGTTTTTT.